This T cell receptor (beta chain) was identified during a study of metastatic and nonmetastatic thyroid tumors. All patients were untreated before thyroid surgery. This clone was recorded many times. MiXCR re-clonotyped the PCR reads for TCRdb. The sample lists a few thousand clones, 20% to 25% seen once, with 33% in the top ten. There are 14 residues in the CDR3. J gave up 9 bases and V 4 bases, and 9 bases lay outside the gene matches. Germline assignment: CDR1 PRHDT and CDR2 FYEKMQ (reference sequence). The chain uses TRBV13 and TRBJ2-1; 7 bases map to TRBD2. Sequencing was done on a sample of tumor tissue. The clonotype originates from a male donor with papillary thyroid cancer or a benign thyroid nodule (not recorded which). Some clones in this sample may be carry-over from other donors' samples. The CDR3 DNA follows: TGTGCCAGCAGCTCGGGACTACCCGTCCGTGAGCAGTTCTTC. It encodes CASSSGLPVREQFF.